This entry is about one T cell receptor beta chain. Amplified TCR beta CDR3 regions derived from RNA transcripts. In the first-round RT-PCR of the TCR CDR3, the HTBI primer set was used. A single record per CDR3 protein comes from TCRdb applying MiXCR to the multiplex PCR reads. This sample carries some 50,000 distinct CDR3 sequences, approximately 50% of them seen once, and the ten largest clones take under 35%. The source of the sample is a study of T cells in Graves' hyperthyroidism and ophthalmopathy. V gave up 4 bases and J gave up 1 base; unmatched junction bases: 4. The CDR3 is 14 residues long. CDR1 is SNHLY and CDR2 is FYNNEI in the germline V gene.

The sequenced sample consisted of peripheral blood or thyroid tissue (not recorded which). The J gene is TRBJ2-7, the V gene TRBV2, with TRBD1 matching 7 bases. The TCR originated in a man in his late teens or twenties with Graves' hyperthyroidism. The CDR3: CASSGQGSSYEQYF. The CDR3 nucleotides are TGTGCCAGCAGTGGACAGGGCTCTTCCTACGAGCAGTACTTC. Full variable domain (rest looked up from reference TRBV2 and TRBJ2-7): EPEVTQTPSHQVTQMGQEVILRCVPISNHLYFYWYRQILGQKVEFLVSFYNNEISEKSEIFDDQFSVERPDGSNFTLKIRSTKLEDSAMYFCASSGQGSSYEQYFGPGTRLTVT.